This is a list of T cell receptor beta chains from one sample in a study of beta chain features in type 1 diabetes. Some clones are missing from TCRdb's copy, which holds only in-frame ones; the method was immunoSEQ multiplex PCR. The data contain about 340,000 clones, roughly 12% of them singletons. Sequences were obtained from naive CD4+ T cells from blood. Receptors were obtained from a woman in her late teens or twenties with type 1 diabetes. The CDR3 runs from the conserved cysteine through the conserved F or W. The order of the fields is J gene, D gene, CDR3 length, V gene, CDR3 protein. The D gene is left open where the match is weak.

j_gene: TRBJ2-5
d_gene: TRBD1
len: 15
v_gene: TRBV18
CDR3aa: CASSPPGQLGETQYF

j_gene: TRBJ2-6
d_gene: -
len: 14
v_gene: TRBV30
CDR3aa: CAWTEGSGANVLTF

j_gene: TRBJ2-1
d_gene: TRBD2
len: 16
v_gene: TRBV12-5
CDR3aa: CASGLAGLAGYNEQFF

j_gene: TRBJ1-5
d_gene: TRBD1
len: 15
v_gene: TRBV2
CDR3aa: CASSQTGSGNQPQHF

j_gene: TRBJ1-1
d_gene: -
len: 16
v_gene: TRBV9
CDR3aa: CASSNPGAPSNTEAFF

j_gene: TRBJ1-4
d_gene: -
len: 13
v_gene: TRBV18
CDR3aa: CASSRGENEKLFF

j_gene: TRBJ1-5
d_gene: -
len: 15
v_gene: TRBV2
CDR3aa: CAGGIKGVGNQPQHF

j_gene: TRBJ1-2
d_gene: TRBD1
len: 15
v_gene: TRBV28
CDR3aa: CASRGPGQGFYGYTF

j_gene: TRBJ2-3
d_gene: TRBD2
len: 16
v_gene: TRBV5-1
CDR3aa: CASSLGLAGVSDTQYF

j_gene: TRBJ1-1
d_gene: -
len: 17
v_gene: TRBV7-9
CDR3aa: CASSFQGGGRKNTEAFF

j_gene: TRBJ1-1
d_gene: TRBD1
len: 19
v_gene: TRBV7-9
CDR3aa: CASSLPRGAAGTANTEAFF

j_gene: TRBJ1-1
d_gene: TRBD1
len: 15
v_gene: TRBV11-2
CDR3aa: CASSLLPGQGSEAFF

j_gene: TRBJ2-3
d_gene: TRBD2
len: 17
v_gene: TRBV5-4
CDR3aa: CASSRKAGGPSTDTQYF

j_gene: TRBJ2-3
d_gene: -
len: 18
v_gene: TRBV27
CDR3aa: CASSPTVLAIASTDTQYF

j_gene: TRBJ2-1
d_gene: TRBD2
len: 14
v_gene: TRBV30
CDR3aa: CAWGTSGISYEQFF

j_gene: TRBJ2-1
d_gene: -
len: 12
v_gene: TRBV29-1
CDR3aa: CSAGGPYNEQFF

j_gene: TRBJ1-3
d_gene: -
len: 16
v_gene: TRBV6-5
CDR3aa: CASSYSRGDSGNTIYF

j_gene: TRBJ2-1
d_gene: TRBD2
len: 13
v_gene: TRBV19
CDR3aa: CASSLGGFDEQFF

j_gene: TRBJ2-1
d_gene: -
len: 15
v_gene: TRBV25-1
CDR3aa: CASSPHRGSYNEQFF

j_gene: TRBJ2-1
d_gene: -
len: 11
v_gene: TRBV28
CDR3aa: CASSLELDSFF

j_gene: TRBJ2-5
d_gene: -
len: 13
v_gene: TRBV6-5
CDR3aa: CASRRVAEETQYF

j_gene: TRBJ1-2
d_gene: -
len: 13
v_gene: TRBV18
CDR3aa: CASSFDKTYGYTF

j_gene: TRBJ2-2
d_gene: -
len: 15
v_gene: TRBV5-4
CDR3aa: CASSLATGNTGELFF

j_gene: TRBJ2-1
d_gene: -
len: 13
v_gene: TRBV19
CDR3aa: CASTQRYYNEQFF

j_gene: TRBJ2-1
d_gene: TRBD2
len: 13
v_gene: TRBV9
CDR3aa: CASSVGWEGEQFF

j_gene: TRBJ2-5
d_gene: -
len: 12
v_gene: TRBV5-1
CDR3aa: CASKGVEETQYF

j_gene: TRBJ2-1
d_gene: TRBD2
len: 14
v_gene: TRBV11-2
CDR3aa: CASSLDSTSGSLFF

j_gene: TRBJ2-2
d_gene: -
len: 13
v_gene: TRBV5-4
CDR3aa: CASSLSYTGELFF

j_gene: TRBJ2-1
d_gene: TRBD2
len: 16
v_gene: TRBV4-1
CDR3aa: CASTKLGLAGYNEQFF

j_gene: TRBJ2-1
d_gene: -
len: 13
v_gene: TRBV7-2
CDR3aa: CASSLISANEQFF